This TCR beta chain was recorded in a study of blood T cells in healthy people across ages. The CDR3 runs 13 residues. Germline CDR1 is SQVTM and CDR2 is ANQGSEA. Caucasian individuals from Russia who were healthy and aged 6 to 90 acted as donors. Then a second PCR, running roughly 7 to 11 cycles, was carried out with a sample-barcoded 5' primer and a J-beta primer mix. Via MiXCR, TCRdb re-called the 5' RACE reads, giving one row per CDR3 protein. The sample consists of 760,000 or so distinct CDR3 sequences, about 25% of them appearing once. The data also belong to a second study, concerning T cells of mothers and their children. That work states: None of the identified T cell clones proved to be persistent microchimeric clones.

Input material: blood. The receptor's source is a boy between 10 and 17 years old in good health. V usage is TRBV29-1 and J usage is TRBJ2-1; 7 bases map to TRBD2. The last part of the DNA fits TRBJ2-5 better; the J call may be wrong. In nucleotides, the CDR3 is TGCAGCGTCCTCCAGACTAGCCGGGAGACCCAGTACTTC. Translating gives CSVLQTSRETQYF.